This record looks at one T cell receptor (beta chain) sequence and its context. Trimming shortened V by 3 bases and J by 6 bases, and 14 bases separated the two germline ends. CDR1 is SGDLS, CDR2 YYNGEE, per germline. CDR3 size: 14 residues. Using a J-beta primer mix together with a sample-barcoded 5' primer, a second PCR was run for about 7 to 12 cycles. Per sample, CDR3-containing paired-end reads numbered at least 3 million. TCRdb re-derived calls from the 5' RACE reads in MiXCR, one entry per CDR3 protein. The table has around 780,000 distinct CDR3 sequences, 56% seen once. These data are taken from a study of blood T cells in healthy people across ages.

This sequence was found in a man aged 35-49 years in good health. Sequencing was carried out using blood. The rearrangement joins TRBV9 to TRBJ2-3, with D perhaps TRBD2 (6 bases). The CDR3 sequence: CASSGTIVSDTQYF. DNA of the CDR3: TGTGCCAGCAGCGGGACTATTGTTTCGGATACGCAGTATTTT.